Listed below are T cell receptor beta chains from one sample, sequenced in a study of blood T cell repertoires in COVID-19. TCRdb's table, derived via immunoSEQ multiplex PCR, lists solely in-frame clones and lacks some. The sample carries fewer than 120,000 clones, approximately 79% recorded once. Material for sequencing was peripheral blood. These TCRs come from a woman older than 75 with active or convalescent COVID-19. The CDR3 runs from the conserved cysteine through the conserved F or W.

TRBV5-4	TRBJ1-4	CASSRQGPGNEKLFF
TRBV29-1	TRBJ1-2	CSEKTGDGYTF
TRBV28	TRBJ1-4	CASSHLRHQWNEKLFF
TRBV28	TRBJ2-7	CASSFPTSGKTRYEQYF
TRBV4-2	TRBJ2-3	CASSRGAGGNTDTQYF
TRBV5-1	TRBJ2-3	CASRLEQGGTDTQYF
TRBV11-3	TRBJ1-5	CASSLDPRRHNQPQHF
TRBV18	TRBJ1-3	CASSVGGGGNTIYF
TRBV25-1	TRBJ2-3	CASSVDYGREGRTDTQYF
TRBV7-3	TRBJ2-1	CASSLLPSGRFTYNEQFF
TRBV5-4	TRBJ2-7	CASSLRQGGEQYF
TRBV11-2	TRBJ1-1	CASSVNPWTGVVTEAFF
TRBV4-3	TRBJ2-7	CASSQDSGQGIEQYF
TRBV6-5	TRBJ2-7	CASSSRLAGAYEQYF
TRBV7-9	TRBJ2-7	CASSSTGSEQYF
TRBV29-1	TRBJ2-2	CSVEASANTGELFF
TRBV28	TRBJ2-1	CASSRRGSLHEQFF
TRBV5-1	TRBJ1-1	CASSFKKGQGSNTEAFF
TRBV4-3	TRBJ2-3	CASSQTGGEVSDTQYF
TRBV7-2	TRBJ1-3	CASSQSQGASGNTIYF
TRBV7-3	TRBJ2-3	CASSPLAGGDTQYF
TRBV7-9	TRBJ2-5	CASSSQRARETQYF
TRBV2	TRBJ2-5	CASSRDSGGETQYF
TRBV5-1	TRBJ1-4	CASSSGQLPSTNEKLFF
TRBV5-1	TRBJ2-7	CASSRTSGSYEQYF
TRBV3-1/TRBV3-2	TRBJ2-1	CASSLTSGTYNEQFF
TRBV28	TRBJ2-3	CASSPLAGPTDTQYF
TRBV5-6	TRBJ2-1	CASSPGGRGSYNEQFF
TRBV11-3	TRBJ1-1	CASSWGTGDTEAFF
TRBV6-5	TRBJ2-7	CAGGGRTSYEQYF